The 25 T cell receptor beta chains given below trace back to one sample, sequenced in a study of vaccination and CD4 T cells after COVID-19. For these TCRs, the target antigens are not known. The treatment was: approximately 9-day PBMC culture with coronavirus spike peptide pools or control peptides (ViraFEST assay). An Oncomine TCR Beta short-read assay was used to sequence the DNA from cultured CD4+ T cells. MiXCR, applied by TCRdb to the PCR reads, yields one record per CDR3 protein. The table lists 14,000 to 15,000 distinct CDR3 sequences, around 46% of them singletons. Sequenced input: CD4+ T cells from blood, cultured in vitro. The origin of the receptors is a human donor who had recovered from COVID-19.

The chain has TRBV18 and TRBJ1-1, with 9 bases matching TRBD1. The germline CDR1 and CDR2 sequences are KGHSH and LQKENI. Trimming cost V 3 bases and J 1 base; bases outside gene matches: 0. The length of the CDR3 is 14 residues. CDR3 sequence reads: CASSPTGGNTEAFF. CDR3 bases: TGTGCCAGCTCACCGACAGGGGGGAACACTGAAGCTTTCTTT.

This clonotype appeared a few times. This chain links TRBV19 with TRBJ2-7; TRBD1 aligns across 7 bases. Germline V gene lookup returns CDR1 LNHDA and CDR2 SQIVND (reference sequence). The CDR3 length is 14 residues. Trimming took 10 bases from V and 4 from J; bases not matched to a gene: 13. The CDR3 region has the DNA TGTGCCACATCCTCGGGGACAGCCAAATACGAGCAGTACTTC. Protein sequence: CATSSGTAKYEQYF.

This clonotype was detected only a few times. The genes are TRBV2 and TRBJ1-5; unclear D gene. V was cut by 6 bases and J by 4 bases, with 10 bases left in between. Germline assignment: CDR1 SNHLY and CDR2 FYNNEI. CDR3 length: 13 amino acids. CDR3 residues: CASRSRRNQPQHF. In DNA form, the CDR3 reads TGTGCCAGCAGGTCCAGGAGAAATCAGCCCCAGCATTTT.

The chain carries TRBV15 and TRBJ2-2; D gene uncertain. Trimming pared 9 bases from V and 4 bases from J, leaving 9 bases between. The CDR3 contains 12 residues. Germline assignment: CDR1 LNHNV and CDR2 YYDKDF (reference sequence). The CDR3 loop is CATAKGTGELFF. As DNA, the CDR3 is TGTGCCACAGCAAAGGGCACCGGGGAGCTGTTTTTT.

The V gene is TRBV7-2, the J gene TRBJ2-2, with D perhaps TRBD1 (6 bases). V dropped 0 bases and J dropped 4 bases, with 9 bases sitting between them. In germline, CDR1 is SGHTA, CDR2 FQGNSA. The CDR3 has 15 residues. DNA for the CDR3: TGTGCCAGCAGCTTAGCAGTAGGGGGCACCGGGGAGCTGTTTTTT. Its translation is CASSLAVGGTGELFF. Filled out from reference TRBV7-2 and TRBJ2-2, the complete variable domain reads GAGVSQSPSNKVTEKGKDVELRCDPISGHTALYWYRQSLGQGLEFLIYFQGNSAPDKSGLPSDRFSAERTGGSVSTLTIQRTQQEDSAVYLCASSLAVGGTGELFFGEGSRLTVL.

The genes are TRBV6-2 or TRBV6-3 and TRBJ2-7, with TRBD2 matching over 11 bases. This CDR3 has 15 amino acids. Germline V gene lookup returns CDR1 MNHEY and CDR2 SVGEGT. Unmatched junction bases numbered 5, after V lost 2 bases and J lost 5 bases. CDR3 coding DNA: TGTGCCAGCAGTTACCATCTAGCGGGGGGCCACGAGCAGTACTTC. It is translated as CASSYHLAGGHEQYF.

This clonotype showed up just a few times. The CDR3 is CASRHLPGQDLESQETQYF. DNA of the CDR3: TGTGCCAGCAGACACCTCCCGGGACAGGACTTAGAGAGCCAAGAGACCCAGTACTTC. The chain employs TRBV27 and TRBJ2-5, with 8 bases aligning to TRBD1. CDR1 and CDR2 from the germline V gene are MNHEY and SMNVEV (reference sequence). Trimming removed 6 bases from V and 1 base from J; junction bases left unmatched: 19. The CDR3 runs to 19 residues.

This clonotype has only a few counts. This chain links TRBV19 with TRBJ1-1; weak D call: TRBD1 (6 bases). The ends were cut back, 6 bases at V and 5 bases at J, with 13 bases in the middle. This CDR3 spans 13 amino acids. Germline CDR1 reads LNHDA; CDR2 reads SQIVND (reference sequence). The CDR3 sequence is CASSRGANTEAFF. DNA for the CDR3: TGTGCCAGTAGCCGGGGGGCGAATACTGAAGCTTTCTTT.

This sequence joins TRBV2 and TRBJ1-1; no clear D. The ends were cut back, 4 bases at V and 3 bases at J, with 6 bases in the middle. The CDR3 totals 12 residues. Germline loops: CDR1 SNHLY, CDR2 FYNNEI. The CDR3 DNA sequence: TGTGCCAGCAGTGGGTATTACACTGAAGCTTTCTTT. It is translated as CASSGYYTEAFF. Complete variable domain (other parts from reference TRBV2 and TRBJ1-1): EPEVTQTPSHQVTQMGQEVILRCVPISNHLYFYWYRQILGQKVEFLVSFYNNEISEKSEIFDDQFSVERPDGSNFTLKIRSTKLEDSAMYFCASSGYYTEAFFGQGTRLTVV.

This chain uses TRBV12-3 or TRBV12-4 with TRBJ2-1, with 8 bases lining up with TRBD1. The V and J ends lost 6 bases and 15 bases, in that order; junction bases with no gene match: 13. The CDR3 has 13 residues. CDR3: CASSQSRTGLGFF. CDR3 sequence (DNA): TGTGCCAGCAGCCAATCGCGGACAGGGCTCGGGTTCTTC.

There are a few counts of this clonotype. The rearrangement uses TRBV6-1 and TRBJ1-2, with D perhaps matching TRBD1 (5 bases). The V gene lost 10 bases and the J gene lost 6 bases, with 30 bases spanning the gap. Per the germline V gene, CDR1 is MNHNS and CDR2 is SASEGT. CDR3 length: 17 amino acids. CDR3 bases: TGTGCCATCCTTCTCAGATTGGGGCAGGGAAGTCCTGATGGCTACACCTTC. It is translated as CAILLRLGQGSPDGYTF.

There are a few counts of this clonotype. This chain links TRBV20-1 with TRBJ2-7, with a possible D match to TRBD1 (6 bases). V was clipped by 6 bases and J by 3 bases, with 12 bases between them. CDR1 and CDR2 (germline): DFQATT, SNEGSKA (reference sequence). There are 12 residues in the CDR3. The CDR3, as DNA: TGCAGTGCGATGGGGGCAGTCTACGAGCAGTACTTC. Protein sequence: CSAMGAVYEQYF.

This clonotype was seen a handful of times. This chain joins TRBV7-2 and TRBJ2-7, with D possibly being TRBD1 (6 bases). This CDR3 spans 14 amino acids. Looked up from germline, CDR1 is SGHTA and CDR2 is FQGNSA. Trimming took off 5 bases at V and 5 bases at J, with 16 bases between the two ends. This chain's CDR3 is CASSPDRNMHEQYF. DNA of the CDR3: TGTGCCAGCAGCCCCGACAGGAATATGCACGAGCAGTACTTC.

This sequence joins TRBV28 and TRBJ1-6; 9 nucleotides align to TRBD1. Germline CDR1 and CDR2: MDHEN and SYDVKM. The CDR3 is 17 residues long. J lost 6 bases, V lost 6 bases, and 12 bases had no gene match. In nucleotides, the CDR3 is TGTGCCAGCAGACTAGGGCTCGGGACAGGGCTTAATTCACCCCTCCACTTT. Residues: CASRLGLGTGLNSPLHF.

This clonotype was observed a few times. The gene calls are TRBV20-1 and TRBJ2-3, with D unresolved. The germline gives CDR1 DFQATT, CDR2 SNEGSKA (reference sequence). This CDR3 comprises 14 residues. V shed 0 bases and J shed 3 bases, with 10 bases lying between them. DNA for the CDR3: TGCAGTGCTAGAGAGGGCCAAGGTACAGATACGCAGTATTTT. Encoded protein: CSAREGQGTDTQYF.

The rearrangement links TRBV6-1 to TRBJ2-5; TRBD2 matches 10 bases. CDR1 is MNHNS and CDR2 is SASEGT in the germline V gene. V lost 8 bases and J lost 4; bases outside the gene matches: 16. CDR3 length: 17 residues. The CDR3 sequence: CASSRTSGAGSRETQYF. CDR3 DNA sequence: TGTGCCAGCTCGCGCACTAGCGGGGCCGGATCTCGAGAGACCCAGTACTTC.

The CDR3 loop is CASSRRTGKVDTDTQYF. CDR3 sequence (DNA): TGTGCCAGCAGCAGAAGGACAGGCAAAGTCGACACAGATACGCAGTATTTT. The chain joins TRBV7-9 to TRBJ2-3; 7 positions match TRBD1. The CDR3 is 17 amino acids. Germline assignment: CDR1 SEHNR and CDR2 FQNEAQ (reference sequence). V trimming: 5 bases; J trimming: 2 bases; junction bases outside the gene matches: 13.

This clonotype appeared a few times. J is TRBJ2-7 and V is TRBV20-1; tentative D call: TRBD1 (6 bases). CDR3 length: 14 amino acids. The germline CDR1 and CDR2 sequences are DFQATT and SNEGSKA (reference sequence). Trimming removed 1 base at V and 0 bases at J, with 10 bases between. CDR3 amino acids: CSARGDRSSYEQYF. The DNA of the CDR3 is TGCAGTGCTAGAGGCGACAGGAGCTCCTACGAGCAGTACTTC.

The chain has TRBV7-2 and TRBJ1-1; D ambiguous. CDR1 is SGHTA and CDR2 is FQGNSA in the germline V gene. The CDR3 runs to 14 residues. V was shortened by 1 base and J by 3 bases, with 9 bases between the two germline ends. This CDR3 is CASSLVFRDTEAFF. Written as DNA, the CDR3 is TGTGCCAGCAGCTTAGTTTTTCGGGACACTGAAGCTTTCTTT.

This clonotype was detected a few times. The CDR3 protein is CASSTGLGETQYF. CDR3 nucleotides: TGTGCCAGCAGTACAGGTCTGGGAGAGACCCAGTACTTC. This chain links TRBV2 with TRBJ2-5, with TRBD1 as a possible D gene (5 bases). The CDR3 length is 13 residues. The germline gives CDR1 SNHLY, CDR2 FYNNEI. V dropped 5 bases and J dropped 4 bases, with 11 bases sitting between them.

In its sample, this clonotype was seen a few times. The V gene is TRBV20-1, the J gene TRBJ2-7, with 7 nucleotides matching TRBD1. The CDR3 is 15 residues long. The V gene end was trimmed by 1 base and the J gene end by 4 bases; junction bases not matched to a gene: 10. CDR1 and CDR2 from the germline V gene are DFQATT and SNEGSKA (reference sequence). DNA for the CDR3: TGCAGTGCTAGAGCCCTGACAGGGTGGGGTTACGAGCAGTACTTC. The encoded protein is CSARALTGWGYEQYF.

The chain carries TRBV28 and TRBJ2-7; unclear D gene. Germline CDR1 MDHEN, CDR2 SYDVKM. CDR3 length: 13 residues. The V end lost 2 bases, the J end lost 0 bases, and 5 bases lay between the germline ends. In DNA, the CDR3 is TGTGCCAGCAGTTTAGGGGTCTCCTACGAGCAGTACTTC. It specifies CASSLGVSYEQYF. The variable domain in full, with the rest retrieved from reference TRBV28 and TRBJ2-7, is DVKVTQSSRYLVKRTGEKVFLECVQDMDHENMFWYRQDPGLGLRLIYFSYDVKMKEKGDIPEGYSVSREKKERFSLILESASTNQTSMYLCASSLGVSYEQYFGPGTRLTVT.

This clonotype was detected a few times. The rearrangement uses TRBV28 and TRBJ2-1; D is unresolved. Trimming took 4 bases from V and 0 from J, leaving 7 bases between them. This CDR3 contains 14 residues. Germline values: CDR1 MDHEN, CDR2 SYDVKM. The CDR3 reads CASSSATSYNEQFF. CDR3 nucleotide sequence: TGTGCCAGCAGTTCCGCCACCTCCTACAATGAGCAGTTCTTC.

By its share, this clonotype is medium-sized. The CDR3 reads CASSYGTAKNIQYF. The CDR3 region has the DNA TGTGCCAGCAGTTACGGGACAGCCAAAAACATTCAGTACTTC. This chain uses TRBV6-5 with TRBJ2-4; perhaps D is TRBD1 or TRBD2 (5 bases each). This CDR3 has 14 amino acids. V was pared by 2 bases and J by 0 bases, with 5 bases between. Looked up from germline, CDR1 is MNHEY and CDR2 is SVGAGI.

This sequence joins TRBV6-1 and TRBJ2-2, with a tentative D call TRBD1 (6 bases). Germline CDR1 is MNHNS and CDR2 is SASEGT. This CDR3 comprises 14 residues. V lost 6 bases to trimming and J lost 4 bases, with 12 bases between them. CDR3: CASSVRTATGELFF. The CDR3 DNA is TGTGCCAGCAGCGTGAGGACAGCCACCGGGGAGCTGTTTTTT.